Following are 5 T cell receptor beta chains from one sample sequenced in a study of T-cell reconstitution after alpha-beta-depleted transplantation in children. Unique molecular identifiers were used to barcode this TCRbeta library. TCRdb reanalysed the PCR reads using MiXCR and keeps one entry per CDR3 protein. Here the sample spans some 460,000 distinct CDR3 sequences, about 17% being singletons. The starting material was PBMCs, mostly from graft donor cells, obtained 360 days after TCRalphabeta/CD19-depleted stem cell transplant. The receptors originated from a boy under two years old who had a stem cell transplant for Wiskott-Aldrich syndrome, so the T cells may come from the graft donor.

The rearrangement joins TRBV6-1 to TRBJ2-7; perhaps TRBD2 as D (6 bases). V was trimmed by 4 bases and J by 0 bases, leaving 13 bases between them. Germline CDR1 and CDR2: MNHNS and SASEGT. This CDR3 has 15 residues. In DNA form, the CDR3 reads TGTGCCAGCAGTGGGAGGGGCCCCTCCTCCTACGAGCAGTACTTC. Translation: CASSGRGPSSYEQYF.

The gene calls are TRBV6-2 or TRBV6-3 and TRBJ1-1; D call uncertain. V gave up 11 bases and J gave up 0 bases, with 13 bases separating them. The CDR3 runs 13 residues. CDR1 is MNHEY and CDR2 is SVGEGT in the germline V gene. CDR3 coding DNA: TGTGCCTCCTCCCGGGTCTTGAACACTGAAGCTTTCTTT. Translated: CASSRVLNTEAFF.

In its sample, this clonotype was seen many times. The rearrangement links TRBV20-1 to TRBJ2-7, with 10 nucleotides matching TRBD2. CDR3 length equals 15 residues. V was pared by 1 base and J by 4 bases, with 7 bases of the junction left unmatched. CDR1 is DFQATT, CDR2 SNEGSKA, per germline (reference sequence). CDR3 in DNA: TGCAGTGCTAGAGGGACTAGCGGCATTCCTTACGAGCAGTACTTC. Translation gives CSARGTSGIPYEQYF.

The table lists this clonotype with a few counts. This chain links TRBV5-1 with TRBJ2-1; 8 bases align to TRBD1. The V segment lost 4 bases and the J segment 5 bases; nucleotides outside the gene matches: 5. Germline V gene sequence: CDR1 SGHRS, CDR2 YFSETQ. The CDR3 extends over 14 amino acids. The CDR3 sequence: CASSADRGHNEQFF. The CDR3, as DNA: TGCGCCAGCAGCGCCGACAGGGGTCACAATGAGCAGTTCTTC.

This clonotype was observed at least ten times. V usage is TRBV6-5 and J usage is TRBJ2-3, with D possibly matching TRBD2 (5 bases). The germline V and J ends were trimmed by 0 bases and 1 base, with 5 bases remaining between them. CDR1 and CDR2 from the germline V gene are MNHEY and SVGAGI. CDR3 size: 14 residues. Written as DNA, the CDR3 is TGTGCCAGCAGTTACTCTAGCGGCACAGATACGCAGTATTTT. This encodes CASSYSSGTDTQYF.